These T cell receptor beta chains were read from a single sample in a study of blood T cell repertoires in COVID-19. Data came from immunoSEQ multiplex PCR; TCRdb stores just in-frame clones and leaves some out. Here the sample spans about 140,000 clones, about 79% being singletons. Sequences were obtained from peripheral blood. The origin of the receptors is a woman older than 75 with active or convalescent COVID-19. The CDR3 runs from the conserved cysteine through the conserved F or W. The order of the fields is J gene, clone size, D gene, V gene, CDR3 DNA, CDR3 protein. The D gene is left open where the match is weak. Part of the rows lack a size; the others show once, few, many or a class for expanded clones.

j_gene: TRBJ1-1
abundance: .
d_gene: .
v_gene: TRBV5-1
CDR3nt: TGCGCCAGCAGCTTGGACATGAACACTGAAGCTTTCTTT
CDR3aa: CASSLDMNTEAFF

j_gene: TRBJ1-5
abundance: .
d_gene: .
v_gene: TRBV18
CDR3nt: TGTGCCAGCTCGCCCTGGGAGACTCAGCCCCAGCATTTT
CDR3aa: CASSPWETQPQHF

j_gene: TRBJ2-7
abundance: .
d_gene: TRBD2
v_gene: TRBV6-1
CDR3nt: TGTGCCAGCAGTGAGACTAGCGGGGGGGATAGCTCCTACGAGCAGTACTTC
CDR3aa: CASSETSGGDSSYEQYF

j_gene: TRBJ1-3
abundance: once
d_gene: .
v_gene: TRBV7-2
CDR3nt: TGTGCCAGCAGCGTAGGACAGTTCTCTGGAAACACCATATATTTT
CDR3aa: CASSVGQFSGNTIYF

j_gene: TRBJ2-1
abundance: .
d_gene: .
v_gene: TRBV29-1
CDR3nt: TGCAGCGTTGAGCCGGGCAATGAGCAGTTCTTC
CDR3aa: CSVEPGNEQFF

j_gene: TRBJ1-3
abundance: .
d_gene: .
v_gene: TRBV5-1
CDR3nt: TGCGCCAGCAGCTTGGGTCAGTTCTCTGGAAACACCATATATTTT
CDR3aa: CASSLGQFSGNTIYF

j_gene: TRBJ2-5
abundance: .
d_gene: .
v_gene: TRBV18
CDR3nt: TGTGCCAGCTCACCACTGGTTCGGGGGTTGAACGGGACCCAGTACTTC
CDR3aa: CASSPLVRGLNGTQYF

j_gene: TRBJ1-5
abundance: .
d_gene: .
v_gene: TRBV6-6
CDR3nt: TGTGCCAGCAGTCGGACAAGAAATAGCAATCAGCCCCAGCATTTT
CDR3aa: CASSRTRNSNQPQHF

j_gene: TRBJ2-2
abundance: .
d_gene: .
v_gene: TRBV7-2
CDR3nt: TGTGCCAGCAGCTTAATAGCAATCTCCGGGGAGCTGTTTTTT
CDR3aa: CASSLIAISGELFF

j_gene: TRBJ1-3
abundance: .
d_gene: .
v_gene: TRBV21-1
CDR3nt: TGTGCCAGCAGACGACTGGGAAACACCATATATTTT
CDR3aa: CASRRLGNTIYF

j_gene: TRBJ1-1
abundance: few
d_gene: .
v_gene: TRBV5-1
CDR3nt: TGCGCCAGCAGCTTGGGCCCAAGCCGCATTGAAGCTTTCTTT
CDR3aa: CASSLGPSRIEAFF

j_gene: TRBJ2-7
abundance: .
d_gene: TRBD2
v_gene: TRBV11-3
CDR3nt: TGTGCCAGCAGCTTAATGCGGGGGGGCAAGCAGTACTTC
CDR3aa: CASSLMRGGKQYF

j_gene: TRBJ1-5
abundance: .
d_gene: TRBD1
v_gene: TRBV2
CDR3nt: TGTGCCAGCAGAAAGGGGGCTGCAGGCAATCAGCCCCAGCATTTT
CDR3aa: CASRKGAAGNQPQHF

j_gene: TRBJ1-6
abundance: .
d_gene: .
v_gene: TRBV27
CDR3nt: TGTGCCAGCCCTAAGAAGAGCTCCTATAATTCACCCCTCCACTTT
CDR3aa: CASPKKSSYNSPLHF

j_gene: TRBJ1-2
abundance: .
d_gene: .
v_gene: TRBV4-3
CDR3nt: TGCGCCAGCAGCCAAGACAGGGTACGTGGCTACACCTTC
CDR3aa: CASSQDRVRGYTF

j_gene: TRBJ2-7
abundance: few
d_gene: .
v_gene: TRBV14
CDR3nt: TGTGCCAGCAGCCAAAGTTTGGCCTCCGAGCAGTACTTC
CDR3aa: CASSQSLASEQYF

j_gene: TRBJ1-5
abundance: few
d_gene: TRBD1
v_gene: TRBV18
CDR3nt: TGTGCCAGCTCCCGGACAGGGGGTCGGAATCAGCCCCAGCATTTT
CDR3aa: CASSRTGGRNQPQHF

j_gene: TRBJ1-1
abundance: .
d_gene: .
v_gene: TRBV4-1
CDR3nt: TGCGCCAGCAGCCAAGATTGGGGGCGGAACACTGAAGCTTTCTTT
CDR3aa: CASSQDWGRNTEAFF

j_gene: TRBJ2-2
abundance: .
d_gene: .
v_gene: TRBV5-1
CDR3nt: TGCGCCAGCAGCTTGGCTGGGGGCGCGAACACCGGGGAGCTGTTTTTT
CDR3aa: CASSLAGGANTGELFF

j_gene: TRBJ2-7
abundance: once
d_gene: TRBD1
v_gene: TRBV11-2
CDR3nt: TGTGCCAGCAGCTTAGTTTGGACAGGGTCCGAGCAGTACTTC
CDR3aa: CASSLVWTGSEQYF

j_gene: TRBJ2-5
abundance: .
d_gene: TRBD2
v_gene: TRBV20-1
CDR3nt: TGCAGTGCTAGTCAAGGCCTGGGACTAGCGGGTTTCGAGACCCAGTACTTC
CDR3aa: CSASQGLGLAGFETQYF

j_gene: TRBJ2-7
abundance: .
d_gene: TRBD1
v_gene: TRBV5-1
CDR3nt: TGCGCCAGCAGCCCAACGGGACAGGGTTACGAGCAGTACTTC
CDR3aa: CASSPTGQGYEQYF

j_gene: TRBJ2-4
abundance: .
d_gene: TRBD2
v_gene: TRBV3-1/TRBV3-2
CDR3nt: TGTGCCAGCAGCCAGACTAGCGGACAAAACATTCAGTACTTC
CDR3aa: CASSQTSGQNIQYF

j_gene: TRBJ1-1
abundance: .
d_gene: .
v_gene: TRBV7-3
CDR3nt: TGTGCCAGCAGCTTAGTCCCTGACACTGAAGCTTTCTTT
CDR3aa: CASSLVPDTEAFF

j_gene: TRBJ1-1
abundance: .
d_gene: TRBD1
v_gene: TRBV28
CDR3nt: TGTGCCAGCAGCGCACCGGAACCGGACAGGAGGGGGAAAGCTTTCTTT
CDR3aa: CASSAPEPDRRGKAFF

j_gene: TRBJ2-7
abundance: .
d_gene: TRBD1
v_gene: TRBV7-2
CDR3nt: TGTGCCAGCAGCTTAGCGGGACAGGGCTCCTACGAGCAGTACTTC
CDR3aa: CASSLAGQGSYEQYF

j_gene: TRBJ1-5
abundance: .
d_gene: .
v_gene: TRBV28
CDR3nt: TGTGCCAGCAGCCAAGCCCATCCGAGGGATAGCAATCAGCCCCAGCATTTT
CDR3aa: CASSQAHPRDSNQPQHF

j_gene: TRBJ1-1
abundance: once
d_gene: TRBD1
v_gene: TRBV7-9
CDR3nt: TGTGCCAGCAGCCGAGGACAGGGTTTGGTTGAAGCTTTCTTT
CDR3aa: CASSRGQGLVEAFF

j_gene: TRBJ2-7
abundance: .
d_gene: TRBD1
v_gene: TRBV5-1
CDR3nt: TGCGCCAGCAGCTTGGATGCGGGGACAGGGACCTTGGAGCAGTACTTC
CDR3aa: CASSLDAGTGTLEQYF

j_gene: TRBJ2-2
abundance: .
d_gene: .
v_gene: TRBV7-3
CDR3nt: TGTGCCAGCAGCTTAACGCCAGGCTACACCGGGGAGCTGTTTTTT
CDR3aa: CASSLTPGYTGELFF

j_gene: TRBJ1-1
abundance: .
d_gene: .
v_gene: TRBV10-2
CDR3nt: TGCGCCAGCAGTGATCGGGGGGCGAACACTGAAGCTTTCTTT
CDR3aa: CASSDRGANTEAFF

j_gene: TRBJ2-2
abundance: .
d_gene: .
v_gene: TRBV6-2/TRBV6-3
CDR3nt: TGTGCCAGCAGCGAAACCCCGACGGCGGGGCAAACCGGGGAGCTGTTTTTT
CDR3aa: CASSETPTAGQTGELFF

j_gene: TRBJ2-3
abundance: once
d_gene: TRBD1
v_gene: TRBV19
CDR3nt: TGTGCCAGTACCGACACAGGGGGGTCCATCACAGATACGCAGTATTTT
CDR3aa: CASTDTGGSITDTQYF

j_gene: TRBJ1-5
abundance: few
d_gene: TRBD1
v_gene: TRBV27
CDR3nt: TGTGCCAGCAGTTCGTCGGACAGGGTCAATCAGCCCCAGCATTTT
CDR3aa: CASSSSDRVNQPQHF

j_gene: TRBJ2-4
abundance: .
d_gene: TRBD1
v_gene: TRBV18
CDR3nt: TGTGCCAGCTCACCAATGGTGGGACAGGGGAAACACATTCAGTACTTC
CDR3aa: CASSPMVGQGKHIQYF

j_gene: TRBJ2-1
abundance: .
d_gene: .
v_gene: TRBV5-1
CDR3nt: TGCGCCAGCAGCCAGACATTGAGCTCCTACAATGAGCAGTTCTTC
CDR3aa: CASSQTLSSYNEQFF

j_gene: TRBJ1-5
abundance: once
d_gene: TRBD1
v_gene: TRBV27
CDR3nt: TGTGCCAGCTGGGGACAGGGAAGTCAGCCCCAGCATTTT
CDR3aa: CASWGQGSQPQHF

j_gene: TRBJ1-2
abundance: .
d_gene: .
v_gene: TRBV7-8
CDR3nt: TGTGCCAGCAGCTCAACAGGGTTTGGCTACACCTTC
CDR3aa: CASSSTGFGYTF

j_gene: TRBJ2-5
abundance: .
d_gene: .
v_gene: TRBV14
CDR3nt: TGTGCCAGCAGCGCGCCCGGGGGGCATACGGAGACCCAGTACTTC
CDR3aa: CASSAPGGHTETQYF

j_gene: TRBJ1-1
abundance: .
d_gene: .
v_gene: TRBV7-2
CDR3nt: TGTGCCAGCAGCTTGGGGGCCTGGGGAAACACTGAAGCTTTCTTT
CDR3aa: CASSLGAWGNTEAFF

j_gene: TRBJ1-1
abundance: .
d_gene: .
v_gene: TRBV12-3/TRBV12-4
CDR3nt: TGTGCCAGCAGTTTATCAGACTTCACTGAAGCTTTCTTT
CDR3aa: CASSLSDFTEAFF

j_gene: TRBJ1-6
abundance: few
d_gene: TRBD1
v_gene: TRBV4-2
CDR3nt: TGTGCCAGCAGCCAAGGACAGGGGGCCCAGAGATCACCCCTCCACTTT
CDR3aa: CASSQGQGAQRSPLHF

j_gene: TRBJ2-3
abundance: .
d_gene: TRBD2
v_gene: TRBV11-2
CDR3nt: TGTGCCAGCAGCCGCCTGGGACTAGCGGGGGGAGATACGCAGTATTTT
CDR3aa: CASSRLGLAGGDTQYF

j_gene: TRBJ1-2
abundance: .
d_gene: TRBD1
v_gene: TRBV5-5
CDR3nt: TGTGCCAGCAGCTTGGTCGACAGGGGCTATGGCTACACCTTC
CDR3aa: CASSLVDRGYGYTF

j_gene: TRBJ1-5
abundance: .
d_gene: .
v_gene: TRBV6-5
CDR3nt: TGTGCGAGCAATAATGATCAGCCCCAGCATTTT
CDR3aa: CASNNDQPQHF

j_gene: TRBJ1-6
abundance: few
d_gene: TRBD1
v_gene: TRBV5-1
CDR3nt: TGCGCCAGCAGCTGGGGCACAGGGACAGGTTCACCCCTCCACTTT
CDR3aa: CASSWGTGTGSPLHF

j_gene: TRBJ2-5
abundance: .
d_gene: .
v_gene: TRBV7-9
CDR3nt: TGTGCCAGCAGCCCCCCCTCAGGGCGAGAGACCCAGTACTTC
CDR3aa: CASSPPSGRETQYF

j_gene: TRBJ2-2
abundance: .
d_gene: TRBD2
v_gene: TRBV6-1
CDR3nt: TGTGCCAGCAGTGCTCGCGGGGGGGCCCCGGCCGGGGAGCTGTTTTTT
CDR3aa: CASSARGGAPAGELFF

j_gene: TRBJ2-1
abundance: .
d_gene: TRBD1
v_gene: TRBV18
CDR3nt: TGTGCCAGCGCACCCGACAGGGAGCCCTATAATGAGCAGTTCTTC
CDR3aa: CASAPDREPYNEQFF

j_gene: TRBJ2-7
abundance: .
d_gene: TRBD2
v_gene: TRBV2
CDR3nt: TGTGCCAGCAGGGAAACTAGCGGGGCTTACGAGCAGTACTTC
CDR3aa: CASRETSGAYEQYF